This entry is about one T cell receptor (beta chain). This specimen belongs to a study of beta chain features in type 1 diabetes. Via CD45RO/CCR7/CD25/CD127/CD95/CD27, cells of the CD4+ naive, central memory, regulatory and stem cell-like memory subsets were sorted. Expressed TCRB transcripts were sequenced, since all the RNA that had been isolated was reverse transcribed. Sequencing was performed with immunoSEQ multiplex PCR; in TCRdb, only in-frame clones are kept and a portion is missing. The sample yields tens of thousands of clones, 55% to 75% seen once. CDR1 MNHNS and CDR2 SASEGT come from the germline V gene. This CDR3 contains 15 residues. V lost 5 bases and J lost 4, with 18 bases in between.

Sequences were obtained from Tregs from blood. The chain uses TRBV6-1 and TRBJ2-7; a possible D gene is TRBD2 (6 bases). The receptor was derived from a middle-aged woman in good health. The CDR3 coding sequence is TGTGCCAGCAGTCGAACCACAAGTGGGGGGTACGAGCAGTACTTC. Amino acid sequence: CASSRTTSGGYEQYF.